This TCR beta chain originates from a study of cytomegalovirus exposure and HLA in healthy donors. The PCR contained 60 Vbeta and 13 Jbeta primers. This table comes from immunoSEQ multiplex PCR, and its TCRdb copy is limited to in-frame clones, with some not included. The data hold 55,000 to 70,000 clones, with around four fifths observed a single time. The CDR3 spans 20 residues. Germline CDR1 reads WNHNN; CDR2 reads SYGVQD (reference sequence). The V end was cut by 5 bases, the J end by 8 bases, with 36 bases between. The receptor was isolated from a male donor in good health and CMV-seropositive. Material: PBMCs. This chain joins TRBV10-1 and TRBJ1-2; D unresolved. CDR3 DNA: TGCGCCAGCAGTACTGCCCCGAATCTCATTGCCGCGGGGAAGCCGGGGGGCTACACCTTC. It codes for CASSTAPNLIAAGKPGGYTF.